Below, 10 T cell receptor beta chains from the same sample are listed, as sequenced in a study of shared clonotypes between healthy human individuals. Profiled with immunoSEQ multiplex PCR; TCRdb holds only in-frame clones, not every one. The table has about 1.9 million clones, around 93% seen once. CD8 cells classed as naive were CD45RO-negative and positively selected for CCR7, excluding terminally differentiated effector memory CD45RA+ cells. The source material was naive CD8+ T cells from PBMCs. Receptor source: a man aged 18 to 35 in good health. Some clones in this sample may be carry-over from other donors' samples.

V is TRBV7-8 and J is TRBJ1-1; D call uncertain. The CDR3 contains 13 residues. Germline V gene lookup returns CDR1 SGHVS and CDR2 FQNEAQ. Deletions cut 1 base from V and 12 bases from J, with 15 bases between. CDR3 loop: CASSLGRTPHSFF. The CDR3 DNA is TGTGCCAGCAGCTTAGGGCGGACCCCTCATTCTTTCTTT.

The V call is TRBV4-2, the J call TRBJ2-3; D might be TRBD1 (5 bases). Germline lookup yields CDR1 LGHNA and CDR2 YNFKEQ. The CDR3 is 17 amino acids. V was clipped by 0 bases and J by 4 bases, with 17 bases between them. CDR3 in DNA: TGTGCCAGCAGCCAAGATCTTAAGGGAAGGGGCGCAGATACGCAGTATTTT. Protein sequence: CASSQDLKGRGADTQYF.

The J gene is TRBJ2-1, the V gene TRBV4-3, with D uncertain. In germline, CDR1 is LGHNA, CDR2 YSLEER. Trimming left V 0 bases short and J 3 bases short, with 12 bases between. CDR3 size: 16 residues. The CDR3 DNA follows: TGCGCCAGCAGCCAAGATGGAGAGGAGAACTACAATGAGCAGTTCTTC. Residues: CASSQDGEENYNEQFF.

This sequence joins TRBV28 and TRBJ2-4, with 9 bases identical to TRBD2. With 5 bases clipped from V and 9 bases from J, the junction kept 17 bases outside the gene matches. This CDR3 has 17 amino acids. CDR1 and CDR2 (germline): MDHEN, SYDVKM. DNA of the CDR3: TGTGCCAGCAGTCCTACCGGTCCTACAGGGCGGGAGGGCATTCAGTACTTC. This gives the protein CASSPTGPTGREGIQYF.

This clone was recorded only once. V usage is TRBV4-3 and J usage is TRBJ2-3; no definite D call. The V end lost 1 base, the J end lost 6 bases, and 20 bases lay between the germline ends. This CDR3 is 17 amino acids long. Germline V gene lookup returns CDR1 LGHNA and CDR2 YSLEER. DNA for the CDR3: TGCGCCAGCAGCCAAGGCCCCTCTGAAGATCTAACGGATACGCAGTATTTT. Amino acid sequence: CASSQGPSEDLTDTQYF.

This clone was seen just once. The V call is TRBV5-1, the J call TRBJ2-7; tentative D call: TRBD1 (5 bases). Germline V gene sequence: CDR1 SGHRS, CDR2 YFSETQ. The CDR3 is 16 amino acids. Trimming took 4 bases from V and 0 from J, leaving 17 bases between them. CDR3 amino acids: CASSARQGTSSYEQYF. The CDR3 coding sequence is TGCGCCAGCAGCGCGCGTCAGGGAACCAGCTCCTACGAGCAGTACTTC.

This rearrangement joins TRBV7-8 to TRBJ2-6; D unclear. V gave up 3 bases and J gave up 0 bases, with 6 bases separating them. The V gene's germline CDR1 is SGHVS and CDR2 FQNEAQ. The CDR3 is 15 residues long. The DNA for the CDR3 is TGTGCCAGCAGCTTCGGCATCTCTGGGGCCAACGTCCTGACTTTC. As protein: CASSFGISGANVLTF.

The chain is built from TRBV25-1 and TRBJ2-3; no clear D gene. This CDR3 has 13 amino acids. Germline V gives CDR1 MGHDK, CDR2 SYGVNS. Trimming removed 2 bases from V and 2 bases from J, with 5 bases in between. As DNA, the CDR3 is TGTGCCAGCAGTGAACCCAACACAGATACGCAGTATTTT. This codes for CASSEPNTDTQYF.

CDR3 sequence (DNA): TGTGCCAGCAGCTTAGACCCGAGGTCTGGCTACAATGAGCAGTTCTTC. Translated, it gives CASSLDPRSGYNEQFF. The V call is TRBV11-2, the J call TRBJ2-1; D call uncertain. The CDR3 loop spans 16 amino acids. CDR1 SGHAT and CDR2 FQNNGV come from the germline V gene. Trimming left V 0 bases short and J 3 bases short, with 12 bases between.

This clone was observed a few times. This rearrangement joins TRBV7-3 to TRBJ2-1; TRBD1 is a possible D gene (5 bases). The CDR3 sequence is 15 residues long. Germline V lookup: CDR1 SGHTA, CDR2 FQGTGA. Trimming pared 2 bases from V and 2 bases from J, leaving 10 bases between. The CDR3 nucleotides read TGTGCCAGCAGCTTAGACAGCCGTGCCTACAATGAGCAGTTCTTC. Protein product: CASSLDSRAYNEQFF.